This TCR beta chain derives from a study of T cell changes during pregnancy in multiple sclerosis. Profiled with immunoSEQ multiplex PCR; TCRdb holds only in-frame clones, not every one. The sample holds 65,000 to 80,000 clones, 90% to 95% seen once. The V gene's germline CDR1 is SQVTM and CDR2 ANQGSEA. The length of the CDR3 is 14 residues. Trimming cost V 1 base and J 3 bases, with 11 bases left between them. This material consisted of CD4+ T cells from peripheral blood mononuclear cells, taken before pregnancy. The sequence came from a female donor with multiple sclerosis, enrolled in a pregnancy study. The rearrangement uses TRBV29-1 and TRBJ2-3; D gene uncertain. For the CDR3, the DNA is TGCAGCGTTGAAGGCAGGCTGGTTACAGATACGCAGTATTTT. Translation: CSVEGRLVTDTQYF.